The entry that follows covers one T cell receptor beta chain sequence. This clone was found once. The clone's antigen remains unknown. Within one base of it there is no much larger clone, and no base qualities were kept. The germline V and J ends show losses of 5 bases and 3 bases respectively, and no gene match explains 10 bases of the junction. CDR1 and CDR2 (SGHNT, YYREEE) derive from the germline V gene (reference sequence). Taken from cysteine to phenylalanine, the CDR3 has 15 residues. Of the read, only the CDR3 DNA is kept; its 45 bases are in frame from base 1. To prepare the library, the immunoSEQ multiplex PCR assay was applied. TCRdb took over this immuneACCESS table, retaining in-frame rearrangements with V and J assigned. Such tables are incomplete; in checked studies, under half of the missing clones stem from an unresolved V gene, and the remainder is unexplained. Counted in this sample were roughly 40,000 clones; roughly 94% of them appeared once. Less than 2% of the sample comes from the top ten.

This specimen belongs to a study of T cell changes during pregnancy in multiple sclerosis (dated by TCRdb to about 2019). Regarding the study in general: In women with multiple sclerosis, the researchers looked at how the T cell repertoire shifted as pregnancy progressed.

The clonotype comes from a female donor with multiple sclerosis, enrolled in a pregnancy study. This chain joins TRBV5-4 to TRBJ2-7; 8 bases in the junction line up with TRBD2. The sample was peripheral blood, taken in the third trimester of pregnancy. The CDR3 loop reads CASSPPGTRSYEQYF. The DNA sequence follows: TGTGCCAGCAGTCCCCCCGGGACTAGAAGCTACGAGCAGTACTTC. Full variable domain (CDR3 extended with the reference TRBV5-4 and TRBJ2-7 proteins): ETGVTQSPTHLIKTRGQQVTLRCSSQSGHNTVSWYQQALGQGPQFIFQYYREEENGRGNFPPRFSGLQFPNYSSELNVNALELDDSALYLCASSPPGTRSYEQYFGPGTRLTVT.